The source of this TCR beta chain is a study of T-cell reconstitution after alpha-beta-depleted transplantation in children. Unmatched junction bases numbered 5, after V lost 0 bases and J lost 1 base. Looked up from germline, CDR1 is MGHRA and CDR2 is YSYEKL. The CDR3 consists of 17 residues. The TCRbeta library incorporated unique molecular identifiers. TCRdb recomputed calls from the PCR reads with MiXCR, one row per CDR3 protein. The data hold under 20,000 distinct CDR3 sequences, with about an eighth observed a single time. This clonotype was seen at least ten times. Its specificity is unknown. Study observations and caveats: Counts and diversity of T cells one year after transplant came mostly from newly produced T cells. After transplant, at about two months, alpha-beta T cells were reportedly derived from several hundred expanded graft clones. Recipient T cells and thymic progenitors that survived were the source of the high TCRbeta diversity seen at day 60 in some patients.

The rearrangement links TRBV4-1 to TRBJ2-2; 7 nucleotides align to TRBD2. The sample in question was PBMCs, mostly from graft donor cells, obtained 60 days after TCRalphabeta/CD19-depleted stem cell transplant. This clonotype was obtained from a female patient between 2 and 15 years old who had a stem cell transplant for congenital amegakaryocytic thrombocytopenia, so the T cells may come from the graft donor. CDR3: CASSQDWLAENTGELFF. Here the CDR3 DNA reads TGCGCCAGCAGCCAAGATTGGCTAGCGGAGAACACCGGGGAGCTGTTTTTT.